A selection of T cell receptor beta chains follows, all from one sample in a study of blood T cell repertoires in COVID-19. TCRdb's table, derived via immunoSEQ multiplex PCR, lists solely in-frame clones and lacks some. The sample records approximately 140,000 clones, about four fifths being singletons. Sample: peripheral blood. These TCRs come from a human donor in a cohort sampled during active COVID-19. CDR3s include the opening cysteine and the closing phenylalanine or tryptophan. D genes are given only for firm matches. The listing skips clone size in some rows; elsewhere it reads once, few, many or a size class.

v_gene	d_gene	abundance	j_gene	len	CDR3aa	CDR3nt
TRBV7-2	.	.	TRBJ2-7	13	CASSLEGAREQYF	TGTGCCAGCAGCTTGGAGGGGGCCCGCGAGCAGTACTTC
TRBV19	.	.	TRBJ2-2	19	CASSRGGSSRRGNTGELFF	TGTGCCAGTAGTAGGGGAGGCTCGTCTCGGAGAGGGAACACCGGGGAGCTGTTTTTT
TRBV5-1	.	.	TRBJ1-1	15	CASSLRQGMNTEAFF	TGCGCCAGCAGCTTGCGTCAGGGGATGAACACTGAAGCTTTCTTT
TRBV5-1	TRBD2	.	TRBJ2-1	15	CASSITSGSNNEQFF	TGCGCCAGCAGCATCACTAGCGGGAGTAACAATGAGCAGTTCTTC
TRBV7-2	TRBD1	.	TRBJ2-3	14	CASSFGQGTDTQYF	TGTGCCAGCAGCTTCGGACAGGGAACAGATACGCAGTATTTT
TRBV6-4	.	.	TRBJ2-2	14	CASRTNPSVGELFF	TGTGCCAGCAGGACGAACCCTAGCGTTGGGGAGCTGTTTTTT
TRBV9	.	.	TRBJ1-2	14	CASRALGLREGYTF	TGTGCCAGCAGAGCCCTAGGACTCAGAGAAGGCTACACCTTC
TRBV5-8	.	.	TRBJ1-2	14	CASSGMRTVLGYTF	TGTGCCAGCAGCGGAATGAGGACTGTCTTGGGCTACACCTTC
TRBV9	.	once	TRBJ2-6	19	CASSPRFDLAGPGANVLTF	TGTGCCAGCAGCCCCCGGTTCGACCTGGCGGGCCCTGGGGCCAACGTCCTGACTTTC
TRBV10-3	.	.	TRBJ1-2	13	CAIGGRQNYGYTF	TGTGCCATCGGGGGGAGGCAAAACTATGGCTACACCTTC
TRBV18	TRBD1	.	TRBJ1-3	16	CASSPKTGSVGNTIYF	TGTGCCAGCTCACCAAAGACAGGGTCGGTGGGAAACACCATATATTTT
TRBV30	TRBD1	.	TRBJ1-3	14	CAWRTGGSSYTIYF	TGTGCCTGGAGGACAGGGGGCTCGAGTTACACCATATATTTT
TRBV28	TRBD1	.	TRBJ1-2	14	CASSQHTGGHGYTF	TGTGCCAGCAGTCAACATACAGGGGGCCATGGCTACACCTTC
TRBV5-1	TRBD1	.	TRBJ2-4	20	CASSSERGQGGLLAKNIQYF	TGCGCCAGCAGCTCAGAGAGGGGACAGGGGGGATTACTGGCCAAAAACATTCAGTACTTC
TRBV13	.	few	TRBJ1-2	15	CASSWRGQGDYGYTF	TGTGCCAGCAGCTGGCGGGGGCAGGGCGACTATGGCTACACCTTC
TRBV27	.	.	TRBJ1-1	16	CASGSGQNFKNTEAFF	TGTGCCAGCGGCTCCGGACAGAATTTTAAGAACACTGAAGCTTTCTTT
TRBV7-8	TRBD1	.	TRBJ2-2	14	CASSWGQGRNALFF	TGTGCCAGCAGTTGGGGACAGGGGCGAAATGCGCTGTTTTTT
TRBV7-2	TRBD2	.	TRBJ2-1	15	CASSPPGTRISEQFF	TGTGCCAGCAGCCCTCCGGGGACTAGGATCAGTGAGCAGTTCTTC
TRBV12-3/TRBV12-4	TRBD1	.	TRBJ1-4	13	CASTLTGGEKLFF	TGTGCCAGCACCCTAACAGGGGGAGAAAAACTGTTTTTT
TRBV5-1	.	.	TRBJ2-3	14	CASSAGSFTDTQYF	TGCGCCAGCAGCGCCGGGTCTTTCACAGATACGCAGTATTTT
TRBV11-3	.	.	TRBJ2-1	16	CASSLGGRGRYNEQFF	TGTGCCAGCAGCTTAGGGGGCAGGGGAAGGTACAATGAGCAGTTCTTC
TRBV19	TRBD1	.	TRBJ2-5	15	CASSISRQGQETQYF	TGTGCCAGTAGTATAAGTCGACAGGGCCAAGAGACCCAGTACTTC
TRBV20-1	TRBD2	.	TRBJ2-5	17	CSASKVAGDLFQETQYF	TGCAGTGCTAGTAAGGTAGCGGGAGACCTCTTCCAAGAGACCCAGTACTTC
TRBV27	.	.	TRBJ2-3	14	CASSLNVHTDTQYF	TGTGCCAGCAGTTTAAATGTACACACAGATACGCAGTATTTT
TRBV7-2	.	.	TRBJ2-3	16	CASSLGTAGPTDTQYF	TGTGCCAGCAGCTTAGGAACGGCAGGGCCGACAGATACGCAGTATTTT
TRBV9	.	.	TRBJ1-5	18	CASSVVYAGYDSNQPQHF	TGTGCCAGCAGCGTCGTCTACGCGGGTTACGATAGCAATCAGCCCCAGCATTTT
TRBV6-6	.	.	TRBJ2-1	14	CASSFPGGYNEQFF	TGTGCCAGCAGTTTCCCTGGCGGTTACAATGAGCAGTTCTTC
TRBV7-9	.	.	TRBJ2-1	18	CASSPARQLPGSYNEQFF	TGTGCCAGCAGCCCCGCCCGACAGCTCCCCGGCTCCTACAATGAGCAGTTCTTC
TRBV5-1	.	.	TRBJ2-1	15	CASSLVSGPYNEQFF	TGCGCCAGCAGCTTGGTTAGCGGACCCTACAATGAGCAGTTCTTC
TRBV7-6	TRBD2	once	TRBJ2-1	15	CASSFTSGSRNEQFF	TGTGCCAGCAGCTTCACTAGCGGGAGTAGAAATGAGCAGTTCTTC
TRBV15	.	once	TRBJ2-7	13	CATSREESYEQYF	TGTGCCACCAGCAGAGAAGAGTCCTACGAGCAGTACTTC
TRBV10-2	TRBD1	.	TRBJ2-5	13	CASRLGQKETQYF	TGCGCCAGCCGACTGGGACAGAAAGAGACCCAGTACTTC
TRBV23-1	.	.	TRBJ1-1	14	CASSQPFRGTEAFF	TGCGCCAGCAGTCAACCCTTCAGGGGAACTGAAGCTTTCTTT
TRBV6-5	.	.	TRBJ1-4	14	CASSRTAFTEKLFF	TGTGCCAGCAGCCGGACAGCGTTTACTGAAAAACTGTTTTTT
TRBV19	TRBD2	.	TRBJ2-7	14	CASSKTSVSYEQYF	TGTGCCAGTAGTAAAACTAGCGTTTCCTACGAGCAGTACTTC
TRBV4-2	.	.	TRBJ2-2	16	CASSQEIGGATGELFF	TGTGCCAGCAGCCAAGAAATCGGCGGGGCCACCGGGGAGCTGTTTTTT
TRBV5-6	.	once	TRBJ1-1	12	CASSSLEGWAFF	TGTGCCAGCAGCTCCCTGGAGGGATGGGCTTTCTTT
TRBV30	.	.	TRBJ2-7	11	CAWSGYYEQYF	TGTGCCTGGAGCGGTTATTACGAGCAGTACTTC
TRBV5-1	.	.	TRBJ1-2	15	CASSTEGGIRDGYTF	TGCGCCAGCAGCACGGAAGGAGGGATCCGGGACGGCTACACCTTC
TRBV28	TRBD2	.	TRBJ2-7	16	CASTRTSGGAFYEQYF	TGTGCCAGCACCCGAACTAGCGGGGGAGCCTTCTACGAGCAGTACTTC
TRBV5-4	TRBD2	.	TRBJ2-5	18	CASSRGLAEHEAQETQYF	TGTGCCAGCAGCCGTGGACTAGCAGAGCACGAGGCCCAAGAGACCCAGTACTTC
TRBV5-1	.	.	TRBJ1-1	14	CASSFDEGATEAFF	TGCGCCAGCAGCTTTGACGAGGGAGCCACTGAAGCTTTCTTT
TRBV7-2	TRBD1	.	TRBJ2-7	15	CASSFGTGGNYEQYF	TGTGCCAGCAGCTTTGGGACAGGGGGGAACTACGAGCAGTACTTC
TRBV5-1	.	.	TRBJ1-2	15	CASSPLIRANYGYTF	TGCGCCAGCAGCCCCCTGATCCGAGCTAACTATGGCTACACCTTC
TRBV5-1	TRBD2	few	TRBJ2-7	15	CASSSLAGGHYEQYF	TGCGCCAGCAGCTCCCTCGCGGGGGGCCACTACGAGCAGTACTTC
TRBV5-4	.	.	TRBJ2-4	14	CASGNGLAKNIQYF	TGTGCCAGCGGAAATGGACTAGCCAAAAACATTCAGTACTTC
TRBV7-9	.	once	TRBJ2-3	15	CASSVGTWNTDTQYF	TGTGCCAGCAGCGTAGGGACATGGAACACAGATACGCAGTATTTT
TRBV28	.	.	TRBJ2-5	14	CASSEGPTKKTQYF	TGTGCCAGCAGTGAGGGCCCGACCAAGAAGACCCAGTACTTC